One and the same sample provided the 24 T cell receptor beta chains below, sequenced in a study of regulatory T cells in long-lasting Graves disease. As to time point: newly diagnosed GD, antithyroid drugs for less than 3 months. Extracted RNA from PBMCs served as the source of the TCR library. Library construction for TCR beta used iRepertoire HTBI primers and Arm-PCR of CDR3 regions. One entry per CDR3 protein results from TCRdb running MiXCR on the multiplex PCR reads. Among 350,000 to 450,000 distinct CDR3 sequences listed, 16% were seen once. The same specimen was also included in a second study, on T cells in Graves' hyperthyroidism and ophthalmopathy.

The specimen comprised peripheral blood mononuclear cells (PBMCs), sampled at new diagnosis, from a patient treated with antithyroid drugs. The receptors were gathered from a man aged 40-49 years with Graves disease.

This clonotype was observed many times. The chain uses TRBV6-2 or TRBV6-3 and TRBJ2-5, with D maybe TRBD2 (7 bases). Trimming took 11 bases from V and 3 from J, leaving 16 bases between them. Per the germline V gene, CDR1 is MNHEY and CDR2 is SVGEGT. The CDR3 extends over 13 amino acids. Here the CDR3 DNA reads TGTGCCCTTAGGGGAGGGGGGGAAGAGACCCAGTACTTC. It codes for CALRGGGEETQYF.

This clonotype has more than one count but fewer than ten. The chain joins TRBV20-1 to TRBJ1-5; D remains unclear. The CDR3 sequence is 11 residues long. The V gene lost 0 bases and the J gene lost 8 bases, with 5 bases spanning the gap. Germline CDR1 is DFQATT and CDR2 is SNEGSKA (reference sequence). The CDR3 sequence is CSAREQEPQHF. CDR3 coding DNA: TGCAGTGCTAGAGAGCAGGAGCCCCAGCATTTT.

This clonotype has ten or more counts. The chain is built from TRBV28 and TRBJ2-5; TRBD1 might be the D (6 bases). The germline V and J ends were trimmed by 3 bases and 5 bases, with 16 bases remaining between them. The CDR3 is made up of 15 amino acids. Germline CDR1 and CDR2: MDHEN and SYDVKM. The CDR3 coding sequence is TGTGCCAGCAGTTTGTTGGGGGCTGGTGGGGAGACCCAGTACTTC. Protein: CASSLLGAGGETQYF.

This clonotype was seen a few times. The CDR3 nucleotides read TGCGCCAGCAGCTTGGGGTTTGGGGGACTAGCCACAGATACGCAGTATTTT. Translation: CASSLGFGGLATDTQYF. The rearrangement joins TRBV5-1 to TRBJ2-3, with 9 positions matching TRBD2. Trimming at V came to 0 bases and at J to 2 bases, leaving 7 bases not matched to a gene. This CDR3 contains 17 residues. From germline, CDR1 is SGHRS and CDR2 YFSETQ.

A note on this clonotype: A much larger clone differs from this one at a single base, so this may be a read error. This chain connects TRBV12-3 or TRBV12-4 to TRBJ2-1; 8 bases are shared with TRBD1. The CDR3 runs 14 residues. The junction had 12 bases not matched to a gene; V was cut back by 7 bases and J by 10 bases. This chain's CDR3 is CASKQGQATYEQFF. CDR3 coding DNA: TGTGCCAGCAAACAGGGACAGGCGACCTACGAGCAGTTCTTC.

This clonotype was counted at least ten times. The J gene is TRBJ2-5, the V gene TRBV12-3 or TRBV12-4, with 7 bases identical to TRBD1. With 3 bases clipped from V and 5 bases from J, the junction kept 12 bases outside the gene matches. The CDR3 is 16 amino acids. CDR3 sequence reads: CASSFRKTGLGETQYF. In DNA, the CDR3 is TGTGCCAGCAGTTTTCGAAAGACAGGGCTAGGGGAGACCCAGTACTTC.

A few counts support this clonotype. This chain joins TRBV10-3 and TRBJ2-7; 10 bases fit TRBD2. The V gene's germline CDR1 is ENHRY and CDR2 SYGVKD. V lost 6 bases, J lost 5 bases, and 7 bases stayed unmatched. This CDR3 has 14 residues. CDR3 region: CAIRAGTSVDEQYF. CDR3 DNA sequence: TGTGCCATCAGAGCCGGGACTAGCGTCGACGAGCAGTACTTC.

There are many counts of this clonotype. The chain employs TRBV11-3 and TRBJ2-5, with TRBD1 matching over 8 bases. J gave up 4 bases and V 3 bases, and 7 bases lay outside the gene matches. Germline V CDR1 and CDR2: SGHNT, YENEEA. The CDR3 has 15 amino acids. The CDR3 protein is CASSFGQGEGETQYF. The DNA of the CDR3 is TGTGCCAGCAGCTTCGGACAGGGTGAGGGAGAGACCCAGTACTTC.

This clonotype was seen a few times. J is TRBJ1-5 and V is TRBV7-6; 7 nucleotides line up with TRBD1. This CDR3 has 15 amino acids. CDR1 and CDR2 (germline): SGHVS, FNYEAQ. J was trimmed by 6 bases and V by 5 bases; bases with no gene match: 10. The CDR3 coding sequence is TGTGCCAGCAGCCCAACTAGACAGGGTGGTCAGCCCCAGCATTTT. This codes for CASSPTRQGGQPQHF. The variable domain in full, completed from reference TRBV7-6 and TRBJ1-5, reads GAGVSQSPRYKVTKRGQDVALRCDPISGHVSLYWYRQALGQGPEFLTYFNYEAQQDKSGLPNDRFSAERPEGSISTLTIQRTEQRDSAMYRCASSPTRQGGQPQHFGDGTRLSIL.

This clonotype appeared many times. CDR3 residues: CASSFTMGLAQHF. CDR3 sequence (DNA): TGTGCCAGCAGTTTCACGATGGGGCTGGCCCAGCATTTT. The chain recombines TRBV28 with TRBJ1-5; D may be TRBD1 (5 bases). The CDR3 has 13 residues. Germline CDR1 reads MDHEN; CDR2 reads SYDVKM. V lost 3 bases to trimming and J lost 11 bases, with 14 bases between them.

This clonotype was counted only a few times. The gene calls are TRBV5-1 and TRBJ2-6; 8 nucleotides align to TRBD2. Trimming took 3 bases from V and 2 from J; bases not matched to a gene: 4. This CDR3 contains 16 residues. Per germline, CDR1 SGHRS and CDR2 YFSETQ. DNA of the CDR3: TGCGCCAGCAGCTACCGGACTAGCACTGGGGCCAACGTCCTGACTTTC. Amino acid sequence: CASSYRTSTGANVLTF.

Comment on this clonotype: It differs at one base from a far larger clone, so likely a read error. The chain has TRBV27 and TRBJ1-1; no definite D call. The V and J ends lost 5 bases and 5 bases respectively, with 12 bases between them. The V gene's germline CDR1 is MNHEY and CDR2 SMNVEV (reference sequence). This CDR3 has 13 residues. The CDR3 bases are TGTGCCAGCAGTCCGCCGATTGCGACTGAAGCTTTCTTT. Protein sequence: CASSPPIATEAFF.

Ten or more counts support this clonotype. The CDR3 loop is CASSGQGKGNIQYF. Written as DNA, the CDR3 is TGTGCCAGCAGTGGACAGGGGAAAGGAAACATTCAGTACTTC. V gene TRBV2 combines with J gene TRBJ2-4; 8 bases are shared with TRBD1. Germline trimming cut 4 bases from V and 6 bases from J; bases unmatched to any gene: 5. This CDR3 spans 14 amino acids. Germline V CDR1 and CDR2: SNHLY, FYNNEI.

This clonotype has more than one count but fewer than ten. The chain employs TRBV5-1 and TRBJ2-1, with 11 bases identical to TRBD1. The CDR3 sequence is 16 residues long. Germline-derived CDR1 and CDR2 are SGHRS and YFSETQ. The V segment lost 3 bases and the J segment 7 bases; nucleotides outside the gene matches: 9. CDR3 sequence reads: CASSSRPGTGGNEQFF. The CDR3 nucleotides read TGCGCCAGCAGCTCGCGCCCCGGGACAGGGGGAAATGAGCAGTTCTTC.

This clonotype was observed a handful of times. V gene TRBV7-8 combines with J gene TRBJ1-5; weak D call: TRBD1 (6 bases). This CDR3 is built from 18 residues. V lost 5 bases and J 1 base, leaving 21 bases between the germline ends. Germline V gives CDR1 SGHVS, CDR2 FQNEAQ. This chain's CDR3 is CASSVDWWGAKSNQPQHF. The CDR3 nucleotides read TGTGCCAGCAGCGTGGATTGGTGGGGGGCGAAAAGCAATCAGCCCCAGCATTTT.

This clonotype was observed many times. This chain joins TRBV28 and TRBJ1-5, with TRBD1 as a possible D gene (5 bases). Germline loops: CDR1 MDHEN, CDR2 SYDVKM. V shed 5 bases and J shed 5 bases, with 19 bases lying between them. The CDR3 covers 16 residues. CDR3 loop: CASSPLGGGSDQPQHF. Here the CDR3 DNA reads TGTGCCAGCAGTCCCCTCGGGGGGGGTAGTGATCAGCCCCAGCATTTT.

In this sample, this clonotype turned up many times. The CDR3 spells CSASSSGTGRTYGYTF. In DNA, the CDR3 is TGCAGTGCTAGCAGTTCCGGGACGGGTCGGACCTATGGCTACACCTTC. The gene calls are TRBV20-1 and TRBJ1-2; perhaps TRBD1 as D (5 bases). This CDR3 comprises 16 residues. Germline V gene sequence: CDR1 DFQATT, CDR2 SNEGSKA (reference sequence). V was shortened by 3 bases and J by 4 bases, with 21 bases between the two germline ends.

This clonotype appeared a few times. V gene TRBV5-1 combines with J gene TRBJ2-7; no clear D gene. This CDR3 has 13 amino acids. Per the germline V gene, CDR1 is SGHRS and CDR2 is YFSETQ. V was trimmed by 5 bases and J by 3 bases, leaving 12 bases between them. The CDR3 protein is CASREREFYEQYF. Written as DNA, the CDR3 is TGCGCCAGCAGAGAAAGGGAATTCTACGAGCAGTACTTC.

This clonotype occurred many times. The chain joins TRBV7-2 to TRBJ2-7; 12 bases fit TRBD1. From germline, CDR1 is SGHTA and CDR2 FQGNSA. V dropped 5 bases and J dropped 4; count of bases not matched to a gene: 9. CDR3 length equals 16 residues. The CDR3 reads CASSGRAGQGAYEQYF. The CDR3 bases are TGTGCCAGCAGCGGCCGGGCGGGACAGGGGGCTTACGAGCAGTACTTC.

This clonotype was counted many times. The V call is TRBV7-8, the J call TRBJ1-1; 10 bases fit TRBD1. In germline, CDR1 is SGHVS, CDR2 FQNEAQ. V lost 4 bases, J lost 3 bases, and 5 bases stayed unmatched. The CDR3 spans 15 residues. The CDR3 sequence is CASSYRDRGDTEAFF. The CDR3 nucleotides are TGTGCCAGCAGCTACCGGGACAGGGGAGACACTGAAGCTTTCTTT.

The chain joins TRBV12-3 or TRBV12-4 to TRBJ2-7; D gene ambiguous. This CDR3 comprises 13 residues. The ends were cut back, 5 bases at V and 2 bases at J, with 10 bases in the middle. The CDR3 DNA is TGTGCCAGCAGTGGTGGTTCTCCCTACGAGCAGTACTTC. Protein: CASSGGSPYEQYF.

This clonotype was seen a few times. V gene TRBV27 combines with J gene TRBJ1-2; D might be TRBD1 (5 bases). From germline, CDR1 is MNHEY and CDR2 SMNVEV (reference sequence). V shed 10 bases and J shed 6 bases, with 18 bases lying between them. This CDR3 contains 13 residues. The CDR3 protein is CATKLLGGDGYTF. The CDR3, as DNA: TGTGCCACTAAGTTACTTGGGGGGGATGGCTACACCTTC.

This clonotype was recorded only once. J is TRBJ2-1 and V is TRBV2; D is perhaps TRBD1 (6 bases). Trimming left V 6 bases short and J 2 bases short, with 11 bases between. Germline lookup yields CDR1 SNHLY and CDR2 FYNNEI. The CDR3 runs to 14 residues. The CDR3 DNA is TGTGCCAGCAGGCTTCGGGACACCTACAATGAGCAGTTCTTC. Its protein product is CASRLRDTYNEQFF.

This clonotype occurred many times. CDR3 DNA sequence: TGTGCCAGCAGCTTAGCAGGGACTAGCGGGGTGAGGGGCACAGATACGCAGTATTTT. Protein: CASSLAGTSGVRGTDTQYF. The chain has TRBV7-2 and TRBJ2-3, with 13 bases lining up with TRBD2. This CDR3 is 19 amino acids long. V was clipped by 0 bases and J by 1 base; unmatched bases: 7. CDR1 and CDR2 (germline): SGHTA, FQGNSA.